The 18 T cell receptor beta chains below all came from one sample that was sequenced in a study of T cell repertoires in cytomegalovirus infection. These receptors lack a known antigen. MiXCR, run by TCRdb on the reads, gives a single entry per CDR3 protein. The repertoire consists of roughly 110,000 distinct CDR3 sequences, with over 25% occurring once and the leading ten covering about 40%. The source was CD8+ T cells from cultured PBMCs, collected from culture after CMV antigen stimulation. The receptor set was obtained from a human donor in good health (CMV status not recorded). Some clones in this sample may be carry-over from other donors' samples.

The genes are TRBV27 and TRBJ2-5; TRBD2 might be the D (7 bases). Trimming pared 2 bases from V and 5 bases from J, leaving 18 bases between. The germline CDR1 and CDR2 sequences are MNHEY and SMNVEV (reference sequence). The CDR3 consists of 16 residues. Written as DNA, the CDR3 is TGTGCCAGCAGTTTAAGCGGGACACTTGGATGGGAGACCCAGTACTTC. Protein product: CASSLSGTLGWETQYF.

The V call is TRBV4-1, the J call TRBJ2-7; no clear D gene. The CDR3 runs 15 residues. V was pared by 4 bases and J by 9 bases, with 22 bases between. Germline CDR1 is MGHRA and CDR2 is YSYEKL. Here the CDR3 DNA reads TGCGCCAGCAGCCTGACCCCCGACGGTTCTACGGCGCAGTACTTC. Translating gives CASSLTPDGSTAQYF.

This chain connects TRBV27 to TRBJ2-7; 11 bases are shared with TRBD1. CDR1 is MNHEY and CDR2 is SMNVEV in the germline V gene (reference sequence). This CDR3 is 16 amino acids long. V dropped 5 bases and J dropped 0; count of bases not matched to a gene: 6. The CDR3 is CASSPWDRGNSYEQYF. The CDR3 DNA reads TGTGCCAGCAGTCCTTGGGACAGGGGGAACTCCTACGAGCAGTACTTC.

J is TRBJ2-3 and V is TRBV5-1; 7 bases align to TRBD2. V dropped 3 bases and J dropped 2; count of bases not matched to a gene: 3. From germline, CDR1 is SGHRS and CDR2 YFSETQ. The CDR3 length is 14 residues. The CDR3 here is CASSWGGNTDTQYF. CDR3 nucleotides: TGCGCCAGCAGCTGGGGGGGGAACACAGATACGCAGTATTTT.

The V gene is TRBV2, the J gene TRBJ2-4; the D is unclear. The germline V and J ends were trimmed by 3 bases and 0 bases, with 15 bases remaining between them. Per the germline V gene, CDR1 is SNHLY and CDR2 is FYNNEI. This CDR3 contains 17 residues. CDR3 amino acids: CASSEQARYLAKNIQYF. Here the CDR3 DNA reads TGTGCCAGCAGTGAGCAGGCGAGATACCTAGCCAAAAACATTCAGTACTTC.

This chain joins TRBV27 and TRBJ2-1, with a tentative D call TRBD1 (8 bases). The CDR3 runs 17 residues. V gave up 5 bases and J gave up 0 bases, with 17 bases separating them. CDR1 and CDR2 from the germline V gene are MNHEY and SMNVEV (reference sequence). The CDR3 here is CASSTLQGGTSYNEQFF. The CDR3 coding sequence is TGTGCCAGCAGTACCCTACAGGGGGGGACCTCCTACAATGAGCAGTTCTTC.

The gene calls are TRBV12-3 or TRBV12-4 and TRBJ2-7; D might be TRBD2 (6 bases). The CDR3 runs to 15 residues. The V and J ends lost 4 bases and 2 bases respectively, with 15 bases between them. The CDR3 DNA sequence: TGTGCCAGCAGTTCCGCGGGCAGGGAGGCCTACGAGCAGTACTTC. Protein product: CASSSAGREAYEQYF.

The rearrangement joins TRBV5-1 to TRBJ2-3; no definite D call. The length of the CDR3 is 17 residues. Germline CDR1 is SGHRS and CDR2 is YFSETQ. Trimming shortened V by 4 bases and J by 0 bases, and 18 bases separated the two germline ends. The CDR3 nucleotides read TGCGCCAGCAGCCCCCTTCTTTTCGGTCCTAGCACAGATACGCAGTATTTT. It codes for CASSPLLFGPSTDTQYF. The full variable domain, with the rest looked up from reference TRBV5-1 and TRBJ2-3, is KAGVTQTPRYLIKTRGQQVTLSCSPISGHRSVSWYQQTPGQGLQFLFEYFSETQRNKGNFPGRFSGRQFSNSRSEMNVSTLELGDSALYLCASSPLLFGPSTDTQYFGPGTRLTVL.

This clonotype was observed at least ten times. The rearrangement joins TRBV15 to TRBJ1-5, with D possibly matching TRBD1 (6 bases). CDR1 LNHNV and CDR2 YYDKDF come from the germline V gene (reference sequence). With 0 bases removed from V and 1 base from J, the gap between germline ends came to 16 bases. CDR3 size: 18 residues. CDR3 sequence (DNA): TGTGCCACCAGCAGAGATCTGGCAGGGGTATTCAGCAATCAGCCCCAGCATTTT. Residues: CATSRDLAGVFSNQPQHF.

This CDR3 reads CASSALNTEAFF. The CDR3 bases are TGTGCCAGCAGCGCACTGAACACTGAAGCTTTCTTT. The chain recombines TRBV7-2 with TRBJ1-1; D is unclear. CDR3 length equals 12 residues. The ends were cut back, 5 bases at V and 0 bases at J, with 4 bases in the middle. The germline gives CDR1 SGHTA, CDR2 FQGNSA.

A single count supports this clonotype. The chain joins TRBV2 to TRBJ2-7, with D perhaps matching TRBD1 (6 bases). The CDR3 has 12 residues. The germline V gene encodes CDR1 SNHLY and CDR2 FYNNEI. Trimming took off 8 bases at V and 2 bases at J, with 10 bases between the two ends. The CDR3 DNA reads as TGTGCCAGCGGCCGGGACACCTACGAGCAGTACTTC. It yields the protein CASGRDTYEQYF.

This clonotype appeared a few times. This chain uses TRBV28 with TRBJ2-7; D unclear. This CDR3 spans 13 amino acids. Between the trimmed V and J ends, which lost 8 bases and 3 bases, there was a span of 14 bases. Germline V gene data show CDR1 as MDHEN and CDR2 as SYDVKM. The CDR3 region is CASCYRALYEQYF. The CDR3 nucleotides read TGTGCCAGCTGCTACAGAGCCCTCTACGAGCAGTACTTC.

This chain connects TRBV4-1 to TRBJ1-2, with D uncertain. The CDR3 runs to 16 residues. In germline, CDR1 is MGHRA, CDR2 YSYEKL. The V end was cut by 2 bases, the J end by 3 bases, with 16 bases between. The CDR3 sequence: CASSQYFSSDYYGYTF. The CDR3, as DNA: TGCGCCAGCAGCCAATACTTTAGTTCGGATTACTATGGCTACACCTTC.

This clonotype was observed a handful of times. The chain uses TRBV7-9 and TRBJ1-2; D is uncertain. Looked up from germline, CDR1 is SEHNR and CDR2 is FQNEAQ (reference sequence). The CDR3 is 14 amino acids. The V end was cut by 2 bases, the J end by 4 bases, with 11 bases between. CDR3 amino acids: CASSLPGSAYGYTF. CDR3 bases: TGTGCCAGCAGCTTACCCGGCTCGGCCTATGGCTACACCTTC.

The chain employs TRBV5-5 and TRBJ1-2; D call uncertain. Germline assignment: CDR1 SGHKS and CDR2 YYEKEE (reference sequence). The CDR3 totals 15 residues. Between the trimmed V and J ends, which lost 0 bases and 3 bases, there was a span of 12 bases. The chain's CDR3 is CASSLAIGDYYGYTF. The CDR3 DNA reads as TGTGCCAGCAGCTTGGCCATCGGGGATTACTATGGCTACACCTTC.

This clonotype was seen a handful of times. The chain combines TRBV7-6 with TRBJ2-1; 9 bases align to TRBD1. J was trimmed by 5 bases and V by 7 bases; bases with no gene match: 3. This CDR3 has 13 residues. The V gene's germline CDR1 is SGHVS and CDR2 FNYEAQ. This CDR3 is CASNDRGDNEQFF. CDR3 sequence (DNA): TGTGCCAGCAACGACAGGGGGGACAATGAGCAGTTCTTC.

The chain links TRBV7-8 to TRBJ1-1, with 9 bases matching TRBD1. CDR1 SGHVS and CDR2 FQNEAQ come from the germline V gene. This CDR3 has 16 amino acids. The junction had 7 bases not matched to a gene; V was cut back by 5 bases and J by 0 bases. The CDR3 protein is CASSPIQGAMNTEAFF. DNA for the CDR3: TGTGCCAGCAGCCCGATACAGGGGGCAATGAACACTGAAGCTTTCTTT. The variable domain in full, completed from reference TRBV7-8 and TRBJ1-1, reads GAGVSQSPRYKVAKRGQDVALRCDPISGHVSLFWYQQALGQGPEFLTYFQNEAQLDKSGLPSDRFFAERPEGSVSTLKIQRTQQEDSAVYLCASSPIQGAMNTEAFFGQGTRLTVV.

The chain carries TRBV27 and TRBJ2-2, with D possibly TRBD2 on 6 matching bases. Germline values: CDR1 MNHEY, CDR2 SMNVEV (reference sequence). V was clipped by 7 bases and J by 0 bases, with 15 bases between them. The CDR3 is 16 residues long. The CDR3: CASTNRRGANTGELFF. The DNA of the CDR3 is TGTGCCAGCACCAACCGGAGGGGCGCGAACACCGGGGAGCTGTTTTTT.